Listed below are T cell receptor beta chains from one sample, sequenced in a study of cytomegalovirus exposure and HLA in healthy donors. The table came from immunoSEQ multiplex PCR; TCRdb's copy has only in-frame clones and leaves some out. Here the sample spans about 84,000 clones, around 68% being singletons. Sequences were obtained from PBMCs. These receptor sequences come from a woman in her forties in good health and CMV-seropositive. CDR3s include the opening cysteine and the closing phenylalanine or tryptophan. The order of the fields is V gene, J gene, CDR3 length, D gene, clone size, CDR3 DNA, CDR3 protein. A D gene is named only where the DNA matches it firmly. The size of a clone is reported for some rows only, either as once, few or many, or as a class for expanded clones.

TRBV2	TRBJ1-2	14	TRBD1	once	TGTGCCAGCAGTGAGGTTGGACAGGGCGGGGGCTACACCTTC	CASSEVGQGGGYTF
TRBV6-5	TRBJ2-1	16	TRBD2	-	TGTGCCAGCAGTTACTCGAGGGCGGGAGGGTCCCGGGAGCAGTTCTTC	CASSYSRAGGSREQFF
TRBV6-1	TRBJ1-5	15	-	-	TGTGCCAGCAGTGAATCAGGAATCAACAATCAGCCCCAGCATTTT	CASSESGINNQPQHF
TRBV23-1	TRBJ2-5	11	-	-	TGCGCCATCATCAGGCACGGGACCCAGTACTTC	CAIIRHGTQYF
TRBV5-3	TRBJ1-1	15	TRBD1	-	TGTGCCAGAAGCCAAACCTGGACAGGGGCCACTGAGGCTTTCTTT	CARSQTWTGATEAFF
TRBV28	TRBJ2-7	13	-	-	TGTGCCAGCAGTTTAGGGACAAAGAGCGAGCAGTACTTC	CASSLGTKSEQYF
TRBV19	TRBJ1-4	14	-	once	TGTGCCAGTAGGATGCAGGGAAGTGGAGAAAAACTGTTTTTT	CASRMQGSGEKLFF
TRBV7-9	TRBJ1-2	12	-	-	-	CASSFGQGASTF
TRBV9	TRBJ2-7	14	TRBD1	few	TGTGCCAGCAGCCCCGGGACAGGGGGCGACGAGCAGTACTTC	CASSPGTGGDEQYF
TRBV19	TRBJ2-1	14	-	-	TGTGCCAGTTCATGGACAGCTACCTACAATGAGCAGTTCTTC	CASSWTATYNEQFF
TRBV5-6	TRBJ2-3	16	TRBD2	few	TGTGCCAGCAGCATTAGCGGGAGGGCCTACACAGATACGCAGTATTTT	CASSISGRAYTDTQYF
TRBV19	TRBJ2-3	14	TRBD2	-	TGTGCCAGTAGCACTAGCGGGAGAACAGATACGCAGTATTTT	CASSTSGRTDTQYF
TRBV20-1	TRBJ2-1	10	-	-	TGCAGTGCTAGGGGGCGGGAGCAGTTCTTC	CSARGREQFF
TRBV28	TRBJ2-3	16	TRBD1	few	TGTGCCAGCAGCACGACAGGGGGCCTGAGCACAGATACGCAGTATTTT	CASSTTGGLSTDTQYF
TRBV4-3	TRBJ2-3	17	-	-	TGCGCCAGCAGCCAGATATTCTCCAGGTCTAGCACAGATACGCAGTATTTT	CASSQIFSRSSTDTQYF
TRBV15	TRBJ2-1	16	-	-	TGTGCCACCAGCCTCGGGGGAGCGCCCTCCTACAATGAGCAGTTCTTC	CATSLGGAPSYNEQFF
TRBV18	TRBJ2-3	15	-	-	TGTGCCAGCTCTCAAACACAGGGTAACACAGATACGCAGTATTTT	CASSQTQGNTDTQYF
TRBV11-2	TRBJ2-5	14	-	-	TGTGCCAGCAGTCCCGGGGGGCGGGGGGAGACCCAGTACTTC	CASSPGGRGETQYF
TRBV7-8	TRBJ2-1	16	TRBD2	-	TGTGCCAGCAGCTCGCCCTTAGCGGGAGTCGAGGATGAGCAGTTCTTC	CASSSPLAGVEDEQFF
TRBV7-2	TRBJ2-3	18	TRBD2	-	TGTGCCAGCAGCTTAGTTGTTATACCTAGCGGGGCCACAGATACGCAGTATTTT	CASSLVVIPSGATDTQYF
TRBV28	TRBJ1-1	16	TRBD1	-	TGTGCCAGCAGCGGGGACAGGGGGCGGGTGAGGACTGAAGCTTTCTTT	CASSGDRGRVRTEAFF
TRBV7-2	TRBJ1-4	14	-	-	TGTGCCAGCAGCACAACAGGGTTTCGCGAAAAACTGTTTTTT	CASSTTGFREKLFF
TRBV11-2	TRBJ2-5	17	TRBD1	-	TGTGCCAGCAGCTTTACCCCATCAGGGACAGGGCAAGAGACCCAGTACTTC	CASSFTPSGTGQETQYF
TRBV5-4	TRBJ2-5	15	TRBD1	-	TGTGCCAGCAGGCAAACCGGGACAGCTATCGAGACCCAGTACTTC	CASRQTGTAIETQYF
TRBV28	TRBJ1-1	14	TRBD1	-	TGTGCCAGCACCGGAGGGGACAGGGTCACTGAAGCTTTCTTT	CASTGGDRVTEAFF
TRBV6-1	TRBJ2-1	15	TRBD2	few	TGTGCCAGCAGTCTCCCTCTAGCGGGATCAAATGAGCAGTTCTTC	CASSLPLAGSNEQFF
TRBV28	TRBJ1-1	12	-	-	TGTGCCAGCAGTTTGATGGCAGCTGAAGCTTTCTTT	CASSLMAAEAFF
TRBV10-2	TRBJ2-7	13	-	-	TGCGCCAGCGAGGGCGGCGGATACTACGAGCAGTACTTC	CASEGGGYYEQYF
TRBV7-6	TRBJ1-3	15	-	-	TGTGCCAGCAGCTTAGCGCGGGGTTTTGGAAACACCATATATTTT	CASSLARGFGNTIYF
TRBV2	TRBJ1-6	15	-	-	TGTGCCAGCAGCGTGGCAGGGGCATCGAATTCACCCCTCCACTTT	CASSVAGASNSPLHF
TRBV7-8	TRBJ2-2	16	TRBD2	few	TGTGCCAGCAGCTTAGTAGCGGGAGGCGTCACCGGGGAGCTGTTTTTT	CASSLVAGGVTGELFF
TRBV5-4	TRBJ1-2	16	TRBD1	few	TGTGCCAGCAGCTTCCCCACCTCTGACAGGGTCTATGGCTACACCTTC	CASSFPTSDRVYGYTF
TRBV10-3	TRBJ2-2	14	-	-	TGTGCCATCGGGGCAGGGGGGATGGCCGGGGAGCTGTTTTTT	CAIGAGGMAGELFF
TRBV5-6	TRBJ1-1	17	TRBD1	few	TGTGCCAGCAGCTTGGACCCTTGGAAGGGGGCAAGCACTGAAGCTTTCTTT	CASSLDPWKGASTEAFF
TRBV10-2	TRBJ1-2	14	-	-	TGCGCCAGCAGTCGGAGGAAAACTAACTATGGCTACACCTTC	CASSRRKTNYGYTF
TRBV11-2	TRBJ1-1	16	TRBD1	-	TGTGCCAGCAGCCGAGGGACAGGGGGCTATGTCACTGAAGCTTTCTTT	CASSRGTGGYVTEAFF
TRBV30	TRBJ2-1	15	TRBD1	-	TGTGCCTGGGCCCGCACCGGACAGGGTGGCAATGAGCAGTTCTTC	CAWARTGQGGNEQFF
TRBV5-1	TRBJ1-4	16	TRBD1	-	TGCGCCAGCAGCTTGGGACAGGGGGTAGGAGGCGAAAAACTGTTTTTT	CASSLGQGVGGEKLFF
TRBV5-6	TRBJ1-1	16	-	-	TGTGCCAGCCATCAAACCGGGGGGCACCCATGGGCTGAAGCTTTCTTT	CASHQTGGHPWAEAFF
TRBV19	TRBJ1-1	15	-	-	TGTGCCAGTAGTAAAGGGGCAGGCCTGAACACTGAAGCTTTCTTT	CASSKGAGLNTEAFF
TRBV11-2	TRBJ2-7	14	-	-	TGTGCCAGCAGCCCGAACAGGGTGACCTACGAGCAGTACTTC	CASSPNRVTYEQYF
TRBV6-5	TRBJ2-7	14	TRBD1	few	TGTGCCAGCAGTTACCGGGACAGCTCCTACGAGCAGTACTTC	CASSYRDSSYEQYF
TRBV28	TRBJ1-2	14	TRBD1	-	TGTGCCAGCAGCAGCCGGGACAGGGGCAATAGCTACACCTTC	CASSSRDRGNSYTF
TRBV10-3	TRBJ2-1	17	TRBD2	once	TGTGCCATCAGCAGGCATGGACTAGCGGGAGTAAGGGATGAGCAGTTCTTC	CAISRHGLAGVRDEQFF
TRBV28	TRBJ1-2	13	-	-	TGTGCCAGCATTAGGGGTCCCCAGTCGGGCTACACCTTC	CASIRGPQSGYTF
TRBV2	TRBJ2-5	14	TRBD1	-	TGTGCCAGCAGCCCCGGACAGGGGCTCAAGACCCAGTACTTC	CASSPGQGLKTQYF
TRBV4-2	TRBJ2-7	15	TRBD2	-	TGTGCCAGCAGCCAAGATTCTAGCGGGAGAGGCGAGCAGTACTTC	CASSQDSSGRGEQYF
TRBV11-2	TRBJ2-1	18	TRBD2	few	TGTGCCAGCAGCCCCCTCCTTAGGGGCGGGAGGTCGGACAATGAGCAGTTCTTC	CASSPLLRGGRSDNEQFF
TRBV19	TRBJ2-2	14	-	-	TGTGCCAGTAGTCGTGACTCTAACACCGGGGAGCTGTTTTTT	CASSRDSNTGELFF
TRBV15	TRBJ2-3	17	TRBD2	-	TGTGCCACCAGCAGAGATGGGCTAGCGGGAGTTACGGATACGCAGTATTTT	CATSRDGLAGVTDTQYF